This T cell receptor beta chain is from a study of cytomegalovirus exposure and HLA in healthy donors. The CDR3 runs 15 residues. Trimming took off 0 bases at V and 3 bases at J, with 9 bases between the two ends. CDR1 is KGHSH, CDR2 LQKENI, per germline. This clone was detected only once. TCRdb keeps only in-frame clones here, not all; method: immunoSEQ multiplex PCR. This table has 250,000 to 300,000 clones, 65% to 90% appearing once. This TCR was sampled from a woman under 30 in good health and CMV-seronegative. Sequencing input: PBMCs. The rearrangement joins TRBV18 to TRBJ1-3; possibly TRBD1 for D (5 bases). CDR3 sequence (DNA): TGTGCCAGCTCACCACCAGGGGTCAATGGAAACACCATATATTTT. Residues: CASSPPGVNGNTIYF.